Following are 26 T cell receptor beta chains from one sample sequenced in a study of response to subunit inactivated influenza vaccine (dated by TCRdb to between 2017 and 2018). Library creation used RT-PCR. The reads were generated on an Illumina HiSeq 2500. Starting from the raw public reads, TCRdb applied fastp trimming at Q25, assembled clones with MiXCR and retained in-frame beta chains. Each entry merges the rows of one CDR3 protein and shows their most common DNA and genes. This sample holds 500,000 to 550,000 distinct CDR3 sequences; approximately 7.1% were observed only once. 10% to 15% of the sample rests with the top ten. Sequencing was performed on PBMCs from blood, taken around 25 months after vaccination. These receptors came from a man between 50 and 75 years old who received an inactivated influenza vaccine. Donor details come from another sample of the same person, matched by shared clones.

This clonotype was observed a handful of times. This sequence joins TRBV7-2 and TRBJ2-7, with D possibly TRBD1 on 6 matching bases. The V and J ends lost 4 bases and 0 bases respectively, with 13 bases between them. CDR3 length equals 15 residues. Germline V CDR1 and CDR2: SGHTA, FQGNSA. CDR3 nucleotides: TGTGCCAGCAGCTCAGACAGGAGGAGCTCCTACGAGCAGTACTTC. Its protein product is CASSSDRRSSYEQYF.

This clonotype came up a few times. This chain joins TRBV7-2 and TRBJ2-7; D is unresolved. V was trimmed by 0 bases and J by 6 bases, leaving 9 bases between them. Germline lookup yields CDR1 SGHTA and CDR2 FQGNSA. The CDR3 extends over 13 amino acids. CDR3 residues: CASSLATPSEQYF. The CDR3 DNA is TGTGCCAGCAGCTTAGCGACGCCCAGCGAGCAGTACTTC.

This clonotype was seen a handful of times. It may be a read error: a sequence one base away is much more abundant. V gene TRBV2 combines with J gene TRBJ1-5, with unresolved D. CDR1 and CDR2 (germline): SNHLY, FYNNEI. The V end lost 6 bases, the J end lost 1 base, and 4 bases lay between the germline ends. This CDR3 contains 12 residues. The CDR3 DNA follows: TGTGCCAGCAGCGAGAGCAATCAGCCCCAGCATTTT. It yields the protein CASSESNQPQHF.

This clonotype was recorded a few times. The rearrangement uses TRBV18 and TRBJ2-7, with 10 bases fitting TRBD2. Looked up from germline, CDR1 is KGHSH and CDR2 is LQKENI. Germline trimming cut 2 bases from V and 3 bases from J; bases unmatched to any gene: 4. CDR3 length equals 15 residues. The CDR3 is CASSPGSGRVYEQYF. DNA for the CDR3: TGTGCCAGCTCACCAGGGAGCGGGAGGGTCTACGAGCAGTACTTC.

This clonotype has only a few counts. The chain is built from TRBV20-1 and TRBJ2-5, with D possibly matching TRBD1 (7 bases). This CDR3 contains 14 residues. With 2 bases removed from V and 5 bases from J, the gap between germline ends came to 15 bases. Germline V gives CDR1 DFQATT, CDR2 SNEGSKA (reference sequence). CDR3 nucleotide sequence: TGCAGTGCTAGACTAACAGGGGCGGGGGAGACCCAGTACTTC. Translated, it gives CSARLTGAGETQYF.

This clonotype was seen repeatedly, ten times or more. The chain uses TRBV7-2 and TRBJ2-3; tentative D call: TRBD2 (5 bases). Trimming removed 5 bases at V and 4 bases at J, with 16 bases between. CDR3 length: 15 residues. The germline gives CDR1 SGHTA, CDR2 FQGNSA. DNA for the CDR3: TGTGCCAGCAGCCGAAGGTCTAGCTCCCCAGATACGCAGTATTTT. Translation: CASSRRSSSPDTQYF.

The chain recombines TRBV20-1 with TRBJ1-2; the D is unclear. Germline V gives CDR1 DFQATT, CDR2 SNEGSKA (reference sequence). V shed 3 bases and J shed 0 bases, with 11 bases lying between them. This CDR3 has 14 amino acids. The CDR3 sequence is CSARAIGANYGYTF. The CDR3 nucleotides are TGCAGTGCTAGGGCCATCGGAGCTAACTATGGCTACACCTTC.

The chain links TRBV20-1 to TRBJ2-1; 9 bases fit TRBD2. The CDR3 loop spans 13 amino acids. The V segment lost 6 bases and the J segment 9 bases; nucleotides outside the gene matches: 9. From germline, CDR1 is DFQATT and CDR2 SNEGSKA (reference sequence). CDR3 region: CSARAAGGGEQFF. In DNA, the CDR3 is TGCAGTGCACGAGCAGCGGGAGGAGGTGAGCAGTTCTTC.

This sequence joins TRBV9 and TRBJ2-2, with 11 bases fitting TRBD1. The CDR3 spans 16 residues. V lost 4 bases and J lost 6; bases outside the gene matches: 8. Germline loops: CDR1 SGDLS, CDR2 YYNGEE. The CDR3 DNA is TGTGCCAGCAGCCCCGGACAGGGGGCGAAGGCCGGGGAGCTGTTTTTT. Translated: CASSPGQGAKAGELFF.

This clonotype was found many times. The V call is TRBV12-3 or TRBV12-4, the J call TRBJ1-2; D remains unclear. There are 12 residues in the CDR3. Trimming removed 7 bases from V and 2 bases from J, with 8 bases in between. The DNA of the CDR3 is TGTGCCAGCAACACGGAGAACTATGGCTACACCTTC. Encoded protein: CASNTENYGYTF.

This clonotype has at least ten counts. The DNA of the CDR3 is TGCGCCAGCAGCTCTACCGACAGGGTCAGCGCCTACGAGCAGTACTTC. Residues: CASSSTDRVSAYEQYF. The gene calls are TRBV10-1 and TRBJ2-7, with 7 bases that match TRBD1. V trimming: 6 bases; J trimming: 2 bases; junction bases outside the gene matches: 13. This CDR3 is 16 amino acids long. Germline V lookup: CDR1 WNHNN, CDR2 SYGVQD (reference sequence).

This clonotype has ten or more counts. The chain uses TRBV7-6 and TRBJ1-3; a weak D match, TRBD1 (6 bases). The CDR3 is made up of 16 amino acids. The V gene lost 4 bases and the J gene lost 2 bases, with 15 bases spanning the gap. Germline lookup yields CDR1 SGHVS and CDR2 FNYEAQ. In DNA form, the CDR3 reads TGTGCCAGCAGCTCCCTGACCGGGACAACTGGAAACACCATATATTTT. Translated: CASSSLTGTTGNTIYF.

The table lists this clonotype with a few counts. J is TRBJ2-7 and V is TRBV10-3, with D possibly matching TRBD2 (6 bases). The ends were cut back, 10 bases at V and 4 bases at J, with 20 bases in the middle. CDR3 length: 14 residues. In germline, CDR1 is ENHRY, CDR2 SYGVKD. The CDR3 protein is CATGGPSVVYEQYF. CDR3 in DNA: TGTGCCACTGGTGGGCCTAGCGTTGTTTACGAGCAGTACTTC.

The chain combines TRBV4-1 with TRBJ2-6; D might be TRBD1 (5 bases). CDR3 length: 16 residues. V gave up 1 base and J gave up 4 bases, with 11 bases separating them. Germline CDR1 is MGHRA and CDR2 is YSYEKL. In DNA, the CDR3 is TGCGCCAGCAGCCAAGCTTTCAGGGCCGGGGCCAACGTCCTGACTTTC. Amino acid sequence: CASSQAFRAGANVLTF.

This clonotype was found a few times. The chain combines TRBV20-1 with TRBJ2-6, with TRBD2 matching 7 bases. The germline gives CDR1 DFQATT, CDR2 SNEGSKA (reference sequence). Trimming removed 5 bases from V and 0 bases from J; junction bases left unmatched: 4. The CDR3 covers 15 residues. For the CDR3, the DNA is TGCAGTGCTGGAGGGAGGGGCTCTGGGGCCAACGTCCTGACTTTC. This gives the protein CSAGGRGSGANVLTF.

This clonotype has ten or more counts. The V gene is TRBV14, the J gene TRBJ2-6; the D gene is possibly TRBD2 (5 bases). The V gene's germline CDR1 is SGHDN and CDR2 FVKESK. V dropped 4 bases and J dropped 0 bases, with 10 bases sitting between them. This CDR3 comprises 16 residues. CDR3 amino acids: CASSPDWASGANVLTF. The CDR3 coding sequence is TGTGCCAGCAGCCCGGACTGGGCCTCTGGGGCCAACGTCCTGACTTTC.

The V gene is TRBV7-9, the J gene TRBJ2-3; either TRBD1 or TRBD2 may supply D (7 bases each). CDR1 and CDR2 from the germline V gene are SEHNR and FQNEAQ (reference sequence). The ends were cut back, 5 bases at V and 1 base at J, with 16 bases in the middle. The CDR3 is 16 residues long. CDR3 coding DNA: TGTGCCAGCAGCCAGCACAGGGGAGGGGGCACAGATACGCAGTATTTT. Residues: CASSQHRGGGTDTQYF. Supplemented by reference TRBV7-9 and TRBJ2-3, the full variable domain reads DTGVSQNPRHKITKRGQNVTFRCDPISEHNRLYWYRQTLGQGPEFLTYFQNEAQLEKSRLLSDRFSAERPKGSFSTLEIQRTEQGDSAMYLCASSQHRGGGTDTQYFGPGTRLTVL.

This clonotype occurred a few times. This chain uses TRBV2 with TRBJ2-7; no definite D call. V lost 6 bases and J 0 bases, leaving 9 bases between the germline ends. Germline V CDR1 and CDR2: SNHLY, FYNNEI. This CDR3 region has 13 residues. The DNA of the CDR3 is TGTGCCAGCAGGGAACATGACTCCTACGAGCAGTACTTC. Amino acid sequence: CASREHDSYEQYF.

This clonotype was seen only a few times. The chain combines TRBV28 with TRBJ1-5; D is possibly TRBD1 (6 bases). Germline V gene data show CDR1 as MDHEN and CDR2 as SYDVKM. Trimming left V 2 bases short and J 7 bases short, with 12 bases between. This CDR3 comprises 14 residues. The CDR3 DNA follows: TGTGCCAGCAGTTTACCCAGGGGTTGGCAGCCCCAGCATTTT. This gives the protein CASSLPRGWQPQHF.

In this sample, this clonotype turned up a few times. The J gene is TRBJ2-1, the V gene TRBV6-6; TRBD2 matches 7 bases. The CDR3 spans 13 residues. Germline V gene data show CDR1 as MNHNY and CDR2 as SVGAGI (reference sequence). With V trimmed by 6 bases and J by 8 bases, 7 bases remained unmatched. The CDR3 sequence is CASSPGTIYEQFF. CDR3 nucleotides: TGTGCCAGCAGCCCCGGGACTATATATGAGCAGTTCTTC.

This sequence joins TRBV20-1 and TRBJ2-1; 8 bases are shared with TRBD2. The V gene's germline CDR1 is DFQATT and CDR2 SNEGSKA (reference sequence). This CDR3 contains 13 residues. J gave up 5 bases and V 7 bases, and 7 bases lay outside the gene matches. CDR3 nucleotide sequence: TGCAGTGTACCGGGACTAGGACACAATGAGCAGTTCTTC. Protein product: CSVPGLGHNEQFF.

The chain couples TRBV29-1 to TRBJ2-5; 8 nucleotides match TRBD2. From germline, CDR1 is SQVTM and CDR2 ANQGSEA. V gave up 4 bases and J gave up 5 bases; unmatched junction bases: 9. The CDR3 totals 14 residues. The CDR3 DNA sequence: TGCAGCGTTGGCCCAGCGGGAGCTCGGGAGACCCAGTACTTC. This encodes CSVGPAGARETQYF.

This clonotype was seen ten or more times. The chain recombines TRBV6-2 or TRBV6-3 with TRBJ2-1; no clear D. The germline CDR1 and CDR2 sequences are MNHEY and SVGEGT. The V gene lost 8 bases and the J gene lost 2 bases, with 7 bases spanning the gap. The CDR3 contains 12 residues. CDR3 sequence reads: CASGATYNEQFF. CDR3 nucleotide sequence: TGTGCCAGCGGAGCAACCTACAATGAGCAGTTCTTC.

The table lists this clonotype with a few counts. The J gene is TRBJ2-1, the V gene TRBV21-1; TRBD2, the D gene given by the table, was not confirmed from the DNA. TRBV21-1 represents a pseudogene. The CDR3 contains 19 residues. Here the CDR3 reads CASSNSSAPLVCAYNEQFF. The DNA for the CDR3 is TGTGCCAGCAGCAATTCGTCAGCCCCACTAGTCTGTGCCTACAATGAGCAGTTCTTC.

This clonotype was recorded many times. The CDR3 region has the DNA TGTGCCAGCTCACCGGGACAGGGTTTCGAGCAGTACTTC. Translating it yields CASSPGQGFEQYF. V usage is TRBV18 and J usage is TRBJ2-7; 9 bases fit TRBD1. The CDR3 sequence is 13 residues long. Germline CDR1 KGHSH, CDR2 LQKENI. The V segment lost 3 bases and the J segment 6 bases; nucleotides outside the gene matches: 3.

This clonotype was detected a few times. The chain joins TRBV20-1 to TRBJ2-5; tentative D call: TRBD1 (5 bases). The CDR3 loop spans 15 amino acids. Deletions cut 8 bases from V and 1 base from J, with 20 bases between. Germline-derived CDR1 and CDR2 are DFQATT and SNEGSKA (reference sequence). The CDR3 nucleotides read TGCAGTCCCCAGGGTCAACGACAGACCCAAGAGACCCAGTACTTC. It codes for CSPQGQRQTQETQYF.